This is a list of T cell receptor beta chains from one sample in a study of read filtering for tumor transcriptome and immune sequencing. TCRdb reprocessed the reads with MiXCR, giving one entry per CDR3 protein. Of 90,000 or so distinct CDR3 sequences listed, 20% to 25% are singletons. Material for sequencing was a population of CD138-negative cells sorted from bone marrow. The receptors come from a donor at least 40 years old with multiple myeloma. The conserved cysteine and the conserved F or W are not part of the CDR3 here.

j_call v_call cdr3_length cdr3_aa
TRBJ1-4 TRBV12-3/TRBV12-4 10 ASSDRVEKLF
TRBJ2-6 TRBV2 14 ASSEGARAGANVLT
TRBJ2-1 TRBV2 10 ASSSQGNEQS
TRBJ2-3 TRBV3-1 14 ASRQEVYLKWGTQY
TRBJ2-2 TRBV12-3/TRBV12-4 10 ASSLGTGELS
TRBJ2-3 TRBV7-7 13 ASSPGLAGLNTQY
TRBJ2-3 TRBV4-1 13 ASSPFAGSTDTQY
TRBJ2-6 TRBV4-1 17 ASSPQGRDRLSGANVLT
TRBJ2-5 TRBV7-9 13 ASSSSRDGQETQY
TRBJ2-1 TRBV7-2 13 ASSLDGQGLDEQF
TRBJ2-2 TRBV6-1 12 ACSVVQHAGELF
TRBJ1-4 TRBV7-2 13 ASSAMAGRNEKLF
TRBJ2-7 TRBV27 11 ASRSTGVPEQY
TRBJ1-4 TRBV11-2 12 ASTQDRTNEKLF
TRBJ2-2 TRBV5-1 15 AISPIQAGRGGGELF
TRBJ2-7 TRBV28 10 ASSSAIYEQY
TRBJ1-5 TRBV10-3 13 AISDGGYSNQPQH
TRBJ2-7 TRBV5-1 13 ASSLGIAATYEQY
TRBJ2-5 TRBV12-3/TRBV12-4 13 ASSLALAGGETQY
TRBJ2-5 TRBV29-1 12 SVEGTGWKETQY
TRBJ2-3 TRBV20-1 12 SARDADCMSTQY
TRBJ1-1 TRBV20-1 9 SARVQLEAF
TRBJ1-2 TRBV6-1 13 ASSVEPGGSGGYT
TRBJ1-1 TRBV7-9 11 ASSLGGAAEAF
TRBJ1-1 TRBV12-3/TRBV12-4 12 ASSLAGQGTEAF
TRBJ2-1 TRBV7-8 15 ASSPFLLGTTYNEQF
TRBJ1-1 TRBV29-1 12 SVVFNSKNTEAF
TRBJ2-7 TRBV20-1 13 SVSIQDPASYEQY
TRBJ1-1 TRBV5-1 12 ASSLGTGRTEAF
TRBJ1-5 TRBV20-1 10 SALKKNQPQH
TRBJ2-5 TRBV18 11 ASSPQREETQY
TRBJ1-1 TRBV7-8 9 ASSSLPEAF
TRBJ2-1 TRBV28 12 ASSRRSGGDEQF
TRBJ2-1 TRBV9 13 ASSASGGSFNEQF
TRBJ2-5 TRBV5-1 13 ASSSRQGAKETQY
TRBJ2-2 TRBV7-3 12 ASSPRQNTGELF
TRBJ2-5 TRBV4-1 12 ASSQTSVQETQY
TRBJ2-1 TRBV28 16 ASSLGSGPSRSYNEQF
TRBJ1-1 TRBV2 12 ASSDNGHVTEAF
TRBJ2-3 TRBV2 15 ASSEVRQLPPTDTQY
TRBJ1-2 TRBV7-8 12 ASSFQADNYGHT
TRBJ2-3 TRBV29-1 11 SGTPGATDTQY
TRBJ1-2 TRBV5-1 10 ASGEGDYGYT
TRBJ1-1 TRBV6-1 10 ASGQRATEAF
TRBJ2-5 TRBV6-2/TRBV6-3 13 ASSYSRPPQETQY
TRBJ2-5 TRBV7-2 11 ASSPYGQETQY
TRBJ1-1 TRBV9 10 ASSVGGAEAF
TRBJ2-5 TRBV28 11 ASSFAGTKTQY
TRBJ2-4 TRBV2 12 ARGKGGSKNIRY
TRBJ1-1 TRBV3-1 12 ASSSVVGGTEAF
TRBJ2-3 TRBV6-5 13 ASSLGTSNTDTQY
TRBJ1-1 TRBV7-9 13 ASSADRAANTEAF
TRBJ1-1 TRBV18 18 ASSPLGAGRGLLTNTEAF